The T cell receptor (beta chain) described here comes from a study of cytomegalovirus exposure and HLA in healthy donors. The PCR used 60 Vbeta and 13 Jbeta primers. Libraries were prepared by immunoSEQ multiplex PCR; TCRdb keeps only in-frame clonotypes and omits some of them. This table has 95,000 or so clones, 80% to 85% appearing once. General study findings and limits: When analyzed later, a missense DCLRE1C variant was found to be linked to TCR beta V- and J-gene trimming.

Unmatched junction bases numbered 19, after V lost 3 bases and J lost 6 bases. The CDR3 extends over 20 amino acids. Germline V lookup: CDR1 LNHDA, CDR2 SQIVND (reference sequence). Turning to this clone: Antigen: not known.

This clonotype was obtained from a woman aged 70-85 years in good health and CMV-seropositive. V is TRBV19 and J is TRBJ2-1; 11 bases are shared with TRBD1. Sequencing was done on a sample of PBMCs. The CDR3 sequence: CASSISKGQGALESRNEQFF. The CDR3 DNA sequence: TGTGCCAGTAGTATTTCAAAAGGACAGGGGGCATTAGAATCTCGCAATGAGCAGTTCTTC.